Listed below are T cell receptor beta chains from one sample, sequenced in a study of preoperative IRX-2 immunotherapy in early breast cancer. Method: immunoSEQ multiplex PCR; TCRdb's copy keeps in-frame clones and lacks some. The table shows roughly 30,000 clones, with around 83% occurring only once. The source was lymph node tissue, collected from a patient treated with IRX-2 immunotherapy. The source is a human donor with breast cancer. CDR3s leave out the opening cysteine and the closing phenylalanine or tryptophan.

V gene	J gene	CDR3 protein
TRBV23-1	TRBJ1-4	ASSQQFGKEKLF
TRBV28	TRBJ1-2	ASSLTTADGYT
TRBV9	TRBJ1-6	ASSVEAGGYSPLH
TRBV19	TRBJ1-5	ASSKETGTRGNQPQH
TRBV19	TRBJ1-5	ASSQGRDQPQH
TRBV7-8	TRBJ1-4	ASSRGTGLAELVF
TRBV15	TRBJ2-3	ATSRDPFDDTQY
TRBV11-3	TRBJ2-3	ASSFLAGADTQY
TRBV14	TRBJ1-2	ASSQDPSGGAWYGYT
TRBV18	TRBJ2-5	ASSPPASGRETQY
TRBV5-1	TRBJ2-2	ASSLKLAGPTGELF
TRBV6-8	TRBJ2-1	ASSPLPGLAEDNEQF